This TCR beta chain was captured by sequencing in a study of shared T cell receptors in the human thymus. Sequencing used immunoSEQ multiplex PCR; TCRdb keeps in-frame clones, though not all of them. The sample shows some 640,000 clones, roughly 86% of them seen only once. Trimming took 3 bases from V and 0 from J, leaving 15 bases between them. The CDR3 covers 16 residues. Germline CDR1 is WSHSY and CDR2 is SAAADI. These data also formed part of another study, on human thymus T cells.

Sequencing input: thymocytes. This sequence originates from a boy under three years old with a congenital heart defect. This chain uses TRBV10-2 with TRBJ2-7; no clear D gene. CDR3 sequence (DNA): TGCGCCAGCAGTGACCGCGGAGAGTGGTCCTCCTACGAGCAGTACTTC. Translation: CASSDRGEWSSYEQYF.